The entry below describes one T cell receptor beta chain. Its target is not known. The data stem from a study of Graves' ophthalmopathy and Graves' hyperthyroidism. Findings and caveats of the study: In blood appeared most of the expanded thyroid clonotypes whose frequency exceeded 0.001. The model reached just under 71% sensitivity and approximately 72% specificity for predicting ophthalmopathy progression.

Trimming cost V 7 bases and J 1 base; bases outside gene matches: 6. The CDR3 loop spans 14 amino acids. Looked up from germline, CDR1 is SEHNR and CDR2 is FQNEAQ (reference sequence). Using RNA transcripts, the TCR beta CDR3 regions were amplified. The first-round RT-PCR employed HTBI primers together with the Qiagen OneStep RT-PCR kit. A multiplex PCR was then performed as the second round. TCRdb reanalysed the multiplex PCR reads using MiXCR and keeps one entry per CDR3 protein. The sample records about 590,000 distinct CDR3 sequences, roughly 39% being singletons. Material: peripheral blood or thyroid tissue (not recorded which). This receptor was obtained from an adult man with Graves' hyperthyroidism. The rearrangement links TRBV7-9 to TRBJ2-5; 7 positions match TRBD2. The CDR3 DNA sequence: TGTGCCAGCAAGCGCGGGAGAACCCAAGAGACCCAGTACTTC. Protein sequence: CASKRGRTQETQYF.